The sequence of this TCR beta chain was determined in a study of cytomegalovirus exposure and HLA in healthy donors. V was pared by 2 bases and J by 2 bases, with 3 bases of the junction left unmatched. This CDR3 has 14 amino acids. Germline CDR1 reads SGHDT; CDR2 reads YYEEEE. Researchers ran the PCR with 60 Vbeta and 13 Jbeta primers. Profiling relied on immunoSEQ multiplex PCR, and the TCRdb table lists in-frame clones only, not all of them. The sample lists over 85,000 clones; roughly 72% were seen once. The rearrangement joins TRBV5-6 to TRBJ2-7; 8 nucleotides align to TRBD2. The specimen was PBMCs. This clonotype was obtained from a man aged 30-40 years in good health and CMV-seronegative. The CDR3 coding sequence is TGTGCCAGCAGCTTTTTCGGGGGGGCCTACGAGCAGTACGTC. It is translated as CASSFFGGAYEQYV.